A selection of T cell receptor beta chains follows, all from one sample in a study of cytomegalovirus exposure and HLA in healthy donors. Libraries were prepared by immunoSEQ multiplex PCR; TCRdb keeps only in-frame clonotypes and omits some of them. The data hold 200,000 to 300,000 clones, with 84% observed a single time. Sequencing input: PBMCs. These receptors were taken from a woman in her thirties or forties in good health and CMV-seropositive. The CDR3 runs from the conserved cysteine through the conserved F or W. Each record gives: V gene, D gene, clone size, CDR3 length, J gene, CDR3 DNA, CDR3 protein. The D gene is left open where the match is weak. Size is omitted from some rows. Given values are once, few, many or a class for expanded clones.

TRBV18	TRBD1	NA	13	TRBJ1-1	TGTGCCAGCTCGTCGGACAGGGGCACTGAAGCTTTCTTT	CASSSDRGTEAFF
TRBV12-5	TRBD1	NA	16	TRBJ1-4	TGTGCTAGTGGTTCCGGAGGACAGGGCGGGAATGAAAAACTGTTTTTT	CASGSGGQGGNEKLFF
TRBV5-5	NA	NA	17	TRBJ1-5	TGTGCCAGCAGCTTGATGCGAGGAGGGTATAGCAATCAGCCCCAGCATTTT	CASSLMRGGYSNQPQHF
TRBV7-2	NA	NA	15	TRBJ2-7	TGTGCCAGCAGCTTAGTTGGAGGTCTAGGCTACGAGCAGTACTTC	CASSLVGGLGYEQYF
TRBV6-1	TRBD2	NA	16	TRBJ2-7	TGTGCCAGCAGTGAGACTAGCGGGAGAACGCGGTACGAGCAGTACTTC	CASSETSGRTRYEQYF
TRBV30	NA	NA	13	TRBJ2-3	TGTGCCTGGAGTGACTCGAGCACAGATACGCAGTATTTT	CAWSDSSTDTQYF
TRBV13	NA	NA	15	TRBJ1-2	TGTGCCAGCAGCTCCCCGTTTGTCTCTAACTATGGCTACACCTTC	CASSSPFVSNYGYTF
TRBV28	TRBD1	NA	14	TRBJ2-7	TGTGCCAGCATCCGGACAGGGGGCGGCCACGAGCAGTACTTC	CASIRTGGGHEQYF
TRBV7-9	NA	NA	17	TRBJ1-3	TGTGCCAGCAGCCCCACCGGGACTCCGTTCTCTGGAAACACCATATATTTT	CASSPTGTPFSGNTIYF
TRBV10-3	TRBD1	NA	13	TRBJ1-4	TGTGCCATCAACAGAGGACAGGGTGAAAAACTGTTTTTT	CAINRGQGEKLFF
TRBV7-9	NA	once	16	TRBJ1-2	TGTTCCAGCAGCTTAGAGCGGGGGGCTGGTCACTATGGCTACACCTTC	CSSSLERGAGHYGYTF
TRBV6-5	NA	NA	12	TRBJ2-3	TGTGCCAGCAGTAATAGCGCAGATACGCAGTATTTT	CASSNSADTQYF
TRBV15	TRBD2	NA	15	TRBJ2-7	TGTGCCACCAGCAGTGTAGCGGGACAAGCCTACGAGCAGTACTTC	CATSSVAGQAYEQYF
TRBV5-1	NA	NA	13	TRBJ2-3	TGCGCCAGCAGCTTGGGGGAGACAGATACGCAGTATTTT	CASSLGETDTQYF
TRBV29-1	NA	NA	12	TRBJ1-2	TGCAGCGCTATAGGGGCCCAGGGCGGCTACACCTTC	CSAIGAQGGYTF
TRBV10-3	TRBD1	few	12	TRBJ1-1	TGTGCCATCACCGGACAGGGCACTGAAGCTTTCTTT	CAITGQGTEAFF
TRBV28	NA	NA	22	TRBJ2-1	TGTGCCAGCAGTCCGCAACGAGCCCGAGGACACGGTTTCAGCGTGTCCTACAATGAGCAGTTCTTC	CASSPQRARGHGFSVSYNEQFF
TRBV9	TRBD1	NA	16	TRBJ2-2	TGTGCCAGCAGCGAATCCGGGACAGAGAACACCGGGGAGCTGTTTTTT	CASSESGTENTGELFF
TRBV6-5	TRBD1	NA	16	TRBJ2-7	TGTGCCAGCAGTTACTCTTGGACAGGGGGGACCTACGAGCAGTACTTC	CASSYSWTGGTYEQYF
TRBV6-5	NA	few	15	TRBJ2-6	TGTGCCAGCAGTTACGACAGTTCTGGGGCCAACGTCCTGACTTTC	CASSYDSSGANVLTF
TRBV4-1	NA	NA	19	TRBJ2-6	TGCGCCAGCAGCCAAGATTTTCGGACTGCAGGCTCTGGGGCCAACGTCCTGACTTTC	CASSQDFRTAGSGANVLTF
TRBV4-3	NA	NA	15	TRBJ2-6	TGCGCCAGCAGCTTTATCCATACTGGGGCCAACGGCCTGACTTTC	CASSFIHTGANGLTF
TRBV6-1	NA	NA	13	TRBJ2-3	TGTGCCAGCAGTGATTATATCGCAGATACGCAGTATTTT	CASSDYIADTQYF
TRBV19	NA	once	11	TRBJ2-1	TGTGCCAGTAGCCCGGGACAAGAGCAGTTCTTC	CASSPGQEQFF
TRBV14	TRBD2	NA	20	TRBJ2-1	TGTGCCAGCAGCCAAGAAGGGGCGGGAGGGCCCTACAGCCCCTACAATGAGCAGTTCTTC	CASSQEGAGGPYSPYNEQFF
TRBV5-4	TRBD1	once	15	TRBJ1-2	TGTGCCAGCAGCCCAAGGGGACAGGGGGACTATGGCTACACCTTC	CASSPRGQGDYGYTF
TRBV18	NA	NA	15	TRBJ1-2	TGTGCCAGCTCAATACAGCGGGGACAATCCTATGGCTACACCTTC	CASSIQRGQSYGYTF
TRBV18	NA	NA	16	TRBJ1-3	TGTGCCAGCTCACCACCCAACAGGGTGGGAGGAAACACCATATATTTT	CASSPPNRVGGNTIYF
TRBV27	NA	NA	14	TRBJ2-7	TGTGCCAGCAGTTGGCAGTCCCAATCCTACGAGCAGTACTTC	CASSWQSQSYEQYF
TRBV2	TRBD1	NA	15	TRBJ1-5	TGTGCCAGCACCCTAAGACAGGGGGATAGGCAGCCCCAGCATTTT	CASTLRQGDRQPQHF
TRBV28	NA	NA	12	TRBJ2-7	TGTGCCAGCAGTTGGGGGGTCTACGAGCAGTACTTC	CASSWGVYEQYF
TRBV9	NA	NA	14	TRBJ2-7	TGTGCCAGCAGCCCCGTGGGGAGCTCCTACGAGCAGTACTTC	CASSPVGSSYEQYF
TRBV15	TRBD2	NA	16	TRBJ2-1	TGTGCCACCAGCAGAGATGTTCTAGCGGGAGTCAATGAGCAGTTCTTC	CATSRDVLAGVNEQFF
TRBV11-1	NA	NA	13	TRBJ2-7	TGTGCCAGCAGCTTGCAGGATTCCTACGAGCAGTACTTC	CASSLQDSYEQYF
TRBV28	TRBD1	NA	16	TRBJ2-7	TGTGCCAGCAGCCGAGGACAGGGGGCGAGCTCCTACGAGCAGTACTTC	CASSRGQGASSYEQYF
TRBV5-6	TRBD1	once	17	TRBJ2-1	TGTGCCAGCAGCAGCGGACAGGGGGTAATTTCCTACAATGAGCAGTTCTTC	CASSSGQGVISYNEQFF
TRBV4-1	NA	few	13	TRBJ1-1	TGCGCCAGCAGCCAAACAGGTAACACTGAAGCTTTCTTT	CASSQTGNTEAFF
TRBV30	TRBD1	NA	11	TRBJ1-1	TGTGCCTGGGACAGGGGGCAGGGAGCTTTCTTT	CAWDRGQGAFF
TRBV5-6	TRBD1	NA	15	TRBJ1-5	TGTGCCAGCAGCTTCGGGACAGGGCATAGTCAGCCCCAGCATTTT	CASSFGTGHSQPQHF
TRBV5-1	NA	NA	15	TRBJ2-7	TGCGCCAGCAGCTTGGATAGTCTAATTCGCTACGAGCAGTACTTC	CASSLDSLIRYEQYF
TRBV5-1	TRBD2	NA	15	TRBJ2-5	TGCGCCAGCAGCCCATCTAGCGGGAGTTCAGAGACCCAGTACTTC	CASSPSSGSSETQYF
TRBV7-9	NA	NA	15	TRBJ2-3	TGTGCCAGCAGTCTAGTGTCTTCTCCCACAGATACGCAGTATTTT	CASSLVSSPTDTQYF
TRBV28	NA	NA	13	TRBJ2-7	TGTGCCAGCTCCGTGGGGGGGCGGAACGAGCAGTACTTC	CASSVGGRNEQYF
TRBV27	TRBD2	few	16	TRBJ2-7	TGTGCCAGCAGTATGTCCGGTAGCGGGAGTGTATACGAGCAGTACTTC	CASSMSGSGSVYEQYF
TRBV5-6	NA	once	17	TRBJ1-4	TGTGCCAGCAGCTTGTTTCGGGGTTATAGCACTAATGAAAAACTGTTTTTT	CASSLFRGYSTNEKLFF
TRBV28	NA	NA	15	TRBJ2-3	TGTGCCAGCCTCTATTACGGGAAGGGAGGAGATACGCAGTATTTT	CASLYYGKGGDTQYF